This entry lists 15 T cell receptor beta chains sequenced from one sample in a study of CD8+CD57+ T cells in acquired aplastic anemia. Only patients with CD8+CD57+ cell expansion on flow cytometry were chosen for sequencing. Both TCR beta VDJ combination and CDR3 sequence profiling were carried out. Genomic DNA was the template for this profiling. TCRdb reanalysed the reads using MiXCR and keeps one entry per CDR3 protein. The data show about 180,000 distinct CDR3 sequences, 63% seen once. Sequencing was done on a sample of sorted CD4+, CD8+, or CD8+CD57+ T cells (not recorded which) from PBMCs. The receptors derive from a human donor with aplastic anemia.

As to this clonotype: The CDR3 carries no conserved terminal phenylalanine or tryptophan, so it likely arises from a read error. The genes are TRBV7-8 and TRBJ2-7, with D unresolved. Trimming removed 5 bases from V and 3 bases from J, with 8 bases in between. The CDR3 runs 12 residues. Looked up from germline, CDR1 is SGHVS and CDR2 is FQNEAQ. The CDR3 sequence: CASSPTNYEQYC. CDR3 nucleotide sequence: TGTGCCAGCAGCCCGACAAACTACGAGCAGTACTGC.

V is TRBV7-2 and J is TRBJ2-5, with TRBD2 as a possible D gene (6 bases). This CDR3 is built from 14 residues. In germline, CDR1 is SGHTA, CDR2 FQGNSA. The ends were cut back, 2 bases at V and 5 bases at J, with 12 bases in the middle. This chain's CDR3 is CASSLSGAGETQYF. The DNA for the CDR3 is TGTGCCAGCAGCTTAAGTGGCGCGGGGGAGACCCAGTACTTC.

The CDR3 DNA follows: TGTGCCAGCAGCTTAACGGGGGGCGGTGGCTACACCTTC. This codes for CASSLTGGGGYTF. The chain links TRBV7-3 to TRBJ1-2; D possibly corresponds to TRBD1 (6 bases). CDR1 SGHTA and CDR2 FQGTGA come from the germline V gene. V lost 0 bases, J lost 7 bases, and 9 bases lay in between. This CDR3 is built from 13 residues.

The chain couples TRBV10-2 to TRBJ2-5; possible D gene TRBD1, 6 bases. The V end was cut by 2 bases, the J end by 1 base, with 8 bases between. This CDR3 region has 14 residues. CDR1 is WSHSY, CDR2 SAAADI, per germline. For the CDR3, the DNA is TGCGCCAGCAGTGAGCAGGGGACCCAAGAGACCCAGTACTTC. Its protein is CASSEQGTQETQYF.

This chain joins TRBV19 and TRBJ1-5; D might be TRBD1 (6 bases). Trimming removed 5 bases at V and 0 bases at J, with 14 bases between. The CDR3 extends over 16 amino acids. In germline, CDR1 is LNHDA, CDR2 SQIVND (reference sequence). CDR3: CASSYYRADSNQPQHF. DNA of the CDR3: TGTGCCAGTAGTTACTACAGGGCCGATAGCAATCAGCCCCAGCATTTT.

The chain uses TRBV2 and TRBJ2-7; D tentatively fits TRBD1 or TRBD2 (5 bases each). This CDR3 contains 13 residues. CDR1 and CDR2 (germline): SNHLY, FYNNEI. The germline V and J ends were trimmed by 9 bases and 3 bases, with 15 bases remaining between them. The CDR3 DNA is TGTGCCAGTAGAGGGACGGAAAGCTACGAGCAGTACTTC. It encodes CASRGTESYEQYF.

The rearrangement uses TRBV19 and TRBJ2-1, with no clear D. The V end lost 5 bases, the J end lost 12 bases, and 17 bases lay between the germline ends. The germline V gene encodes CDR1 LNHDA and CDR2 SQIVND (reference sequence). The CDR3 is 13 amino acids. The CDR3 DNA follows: TGTGCCAGTAGTCCACCCCAGGCCCCCGGGCAGTTCTTC. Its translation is CASSPPQAPGQFF.

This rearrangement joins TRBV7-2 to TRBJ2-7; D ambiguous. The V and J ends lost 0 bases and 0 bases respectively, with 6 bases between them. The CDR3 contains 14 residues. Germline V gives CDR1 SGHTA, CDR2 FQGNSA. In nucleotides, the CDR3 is TGTGCCAGCAGCTTAGCGGTGGGCTCCTACGAGCAGTACTTC. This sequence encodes CASSLAVGSYEQYF.

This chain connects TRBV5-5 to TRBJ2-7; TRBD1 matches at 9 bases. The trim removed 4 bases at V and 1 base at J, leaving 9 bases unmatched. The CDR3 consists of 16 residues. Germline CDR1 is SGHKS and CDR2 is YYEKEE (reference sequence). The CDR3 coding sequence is TGTGCCAGCAGCGCGGCATGGGACAGGGATTCCTACGAGCAGTACTTC. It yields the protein CASSAAWDRDSYEQYF. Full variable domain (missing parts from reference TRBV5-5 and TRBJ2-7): DAGVTQSPTHLIKTRGQQVTLRCSPISGHKSVSWYQQVLGQGPQFIFQYYEKEERGRGNFPDRFSARQFPNYSSELNVNALLLGDSALYLCASSAAWDRDSYEQYFGPGTRLTVT.

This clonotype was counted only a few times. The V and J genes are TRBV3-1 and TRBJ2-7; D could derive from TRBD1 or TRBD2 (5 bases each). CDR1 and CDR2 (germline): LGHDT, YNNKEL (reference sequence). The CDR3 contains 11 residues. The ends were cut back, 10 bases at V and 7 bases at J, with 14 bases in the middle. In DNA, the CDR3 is TGTGCCATCAGAGGGGTCGGGGAGCAGTACTTC. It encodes CAIRGVGEQYF.

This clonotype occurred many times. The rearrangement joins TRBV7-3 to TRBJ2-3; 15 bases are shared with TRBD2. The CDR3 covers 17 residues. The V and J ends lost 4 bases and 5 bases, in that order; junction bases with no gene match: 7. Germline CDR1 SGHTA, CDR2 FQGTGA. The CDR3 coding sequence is TGTGCCAGCAGCTCCCTTCGGGGACTAGCGGGAGGAGATACGCAGTATTTT. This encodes CASSSLRGLAGGDTQYF.

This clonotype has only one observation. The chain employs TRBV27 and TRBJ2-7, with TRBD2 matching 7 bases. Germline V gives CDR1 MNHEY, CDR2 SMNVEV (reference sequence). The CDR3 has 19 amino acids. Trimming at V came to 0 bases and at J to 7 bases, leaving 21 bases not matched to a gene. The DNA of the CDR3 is TGTGCCAGCAGTTTATCGCATGGACGGGGGGTTCCTTGGTTGTTGGAGCAGTACTTC. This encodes CASSLSHGRGVPWLLEQYF.

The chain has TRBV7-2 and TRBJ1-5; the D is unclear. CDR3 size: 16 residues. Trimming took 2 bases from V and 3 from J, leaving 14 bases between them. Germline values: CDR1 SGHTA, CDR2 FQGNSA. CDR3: CASSLFGVGINQPQHF. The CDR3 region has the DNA TGTGCCAGCAGCTTATTTGGGGTGGGCATCAATCAGCCCCAGCATTTT.

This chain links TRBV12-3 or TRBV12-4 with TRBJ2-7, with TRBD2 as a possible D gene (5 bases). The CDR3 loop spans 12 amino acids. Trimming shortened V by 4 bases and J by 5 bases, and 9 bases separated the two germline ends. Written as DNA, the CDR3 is TGTGCCAGCAGTTCCGGACTGAACGAGCAGTACGTC. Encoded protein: CASSSGLNEQYV.

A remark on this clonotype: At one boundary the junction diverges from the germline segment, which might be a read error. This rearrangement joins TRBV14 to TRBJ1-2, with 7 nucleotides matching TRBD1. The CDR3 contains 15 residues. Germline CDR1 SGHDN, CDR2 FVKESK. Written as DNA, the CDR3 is TGTGCCGGCAGCCAAGGGGGGACAGCACACTGTGGCTACACCTTC. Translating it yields CAGSQGGTAHCGYTF.